This T cell receptor (beta chain) was sequenced for a study of T cell responses to AZD1222 COVID-19 vaccine. TCRdb keeps only in-frame clones here, not all; method: immunoSEQ multiplex PCR. The sample has 60,000 to 65,000 clones, about four fifths seen once. General study results and limits: Researchers took repertoire samples only after the peak T cell response had come. Clonal diversity may have been underestimated in mostly white British donors.

Comments on this clone: Its specificity is unknown.

The junction had 21 bases not matched to a gene; V was cut back by 2 bases and J by 6 bases. Germline-derived CDR1 and CDR2 are GTSNPN and SVGIG (reference sequence). This CDR3 is built from 19 residues. The gene calls are TRBV30 and TRBJ1-5, with 8 bases aligning to TRBD1. The clonotype originates from an adult in good health. This specimen was peripheral blood, taken on day 0 of AZD1222 vaccination. This CDR3 reads CAWSRGVYRGKVSGQPQHF. The CDR3 DNA follows: TGTGCCTGGAGTAGGGGCGTATACAGGGGGAAAGTGTCCGGTCAGCCCCAGCATTTT.